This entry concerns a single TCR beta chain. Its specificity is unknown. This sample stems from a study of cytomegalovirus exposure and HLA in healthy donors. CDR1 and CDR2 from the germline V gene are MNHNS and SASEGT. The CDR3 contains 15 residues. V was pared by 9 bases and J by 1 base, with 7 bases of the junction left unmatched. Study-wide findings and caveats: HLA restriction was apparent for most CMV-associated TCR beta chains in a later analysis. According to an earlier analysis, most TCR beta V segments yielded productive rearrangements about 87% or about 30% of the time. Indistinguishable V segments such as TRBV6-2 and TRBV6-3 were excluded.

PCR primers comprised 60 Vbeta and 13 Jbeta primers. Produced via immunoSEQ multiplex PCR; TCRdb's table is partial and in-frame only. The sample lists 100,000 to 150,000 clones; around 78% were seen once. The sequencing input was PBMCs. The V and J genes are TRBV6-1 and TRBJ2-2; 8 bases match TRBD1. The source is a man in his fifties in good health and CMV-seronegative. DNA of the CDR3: TGTGCCAGTCTTGCCGGGACAGGGAACACCGGGGAGCTGTTTTTT. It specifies CASLAGTGNTGELFF.